This record looks at one T cell receptor (beta chain) sequence and its context. This record belongs to a study of blood T cell repertoires in COVID-19. Study-level information: The United States, Italy and Spain provided the acute and convalescent COVID-19 samples. Sample material is recorded as cDNA or gDNA derived from T cells, B-cell-depleted T cells, or PBMCs.

Seattle cases were enrolled at active infection and followed longitudinally. Per the original data handling: By means of reference gene primer amplification, nucleated cell counts were estimated. The repertoire was sequenced with immunoSEQ multiplex PCR; TCRdb's copy has only in-frame clones and lacks some. V, J and clone size reflect that table, while D and trimming were determined from the DNA. The table shows just over 250,000 clones, with approximately 92% occurring only once. Germline loops: CDR1 SEHNR, CDR2 FQNEAQ (reference sequence). The CDR3 runs to 15 residues. V lost 2 bases and J 4 bases, leaving 12 bases between the germline ends.

The receptor's source is a person aged 18-29 years with COVID-19, enrolled during active disease. Sequencing was carried out using peripheral blood. The chain joins TRBV7-9 to TRBJ2-1; TRBD2 is a possible D gene (5 bases). The chain's CDR3 is CASSLLGVGYNEQFF. The DNA of the CDR3 is TGTGCCAGCAGCTTATTGGGAGTTGGGTACAATGAGCAGTTCTTC.